This T cell receptor beta chain emerged from a study of blood T cell repertoires in COVID-19. Background on the study: Sample material is recorded as cDNA or gDNA derived from T cells, B-cell-depleted T cells, or PBMCs.

TCRdb's table, derived via immunoSEQ multiplex PCR, lists solely in-frame clones and lacks some. The table includes about 300,000 clones, around nine tenths detected once. Participants had their cohort set by participant-reported clinical history. Germline CDR1 reads SGHVS; CDR2 reads FQNEAQ. This CDR3 spans 14 amino acids. V lost 5 bases to trimming and J lost 6 bases, with 16 bases between them. This clone was picked up a small number of times. The chain carries TRBV7-8 and TRBJ1-2, with a tentative D call TRBD1 (6 bases). The TCR originated in a young woman who had recovered from COVID-19. The sample was PBMCs or T cells enriched from blood (not recorded which). CDR3 sequence reads: CASSPDRLIHGYTF. CDR3 nucleotide sequence: TGTGCCAGCAGCCCAGACAGGTTAATCCATGGCTACACCTTC.